Included here is one T cell receptor (beta chain) sequence, with context. Its specificity is not known. The germline gives CDR1 WNHNN, CDR2 SYGVQD (reference sequence). Trimming took 4 bases from V and 0 from J, leaving 16 bases between them. The CDR3 consists of 18 residues. The sample belongs to a study of T-cell memory formation after mild COVID-19. The study, taken as a whole, reports: A second wave expanding day 15 to 37 was CD4+-biased; contracting clones were balanced. Several responding clones turned up in pre-infection memory, indicating that cross-reactive memory may have taken part.

5'RACE, which relied on constant-segment primers, yielded TCR alpha and TCR beta cDNA libraries carrying sample barcodes and UMIs. TCRdb passed the 5' RACE reads through MiXCR, listing each CDR3 protein once. Of a few hundred thousand distinct CDR3 sequences listed, 20% to 25% are singletons. The sequenced material came from PBMCs or a T cell subset sorted from them (not recorded which). This chain links TRBV10-1 with TRBJ2-6; tentatively, D is TRBD2 (5 bases). This receptor was identified in an adult woman who had mild COVID-19 (a few samples of this study predate the infection). Cell type and time point are not known. The CDR3 DNA follows: TGCGCCAGCAGTGGTGGAGGCCTAGGTCCCTCTGGGGCCAACGTCCTGACTTTC. This sequence encodes CASSGGGLGPSGANVLTF.